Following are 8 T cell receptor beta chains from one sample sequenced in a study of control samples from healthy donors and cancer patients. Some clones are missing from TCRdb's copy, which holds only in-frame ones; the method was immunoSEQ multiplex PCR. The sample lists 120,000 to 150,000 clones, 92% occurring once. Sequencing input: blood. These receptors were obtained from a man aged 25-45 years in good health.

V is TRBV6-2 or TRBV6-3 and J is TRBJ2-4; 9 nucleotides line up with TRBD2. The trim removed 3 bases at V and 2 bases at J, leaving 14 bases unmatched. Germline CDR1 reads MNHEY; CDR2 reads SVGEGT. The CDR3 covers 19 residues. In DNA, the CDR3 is TGTGCCAGCAGTTATAGGTCGCTAGCGGGGTCCGGTTCCAAAAACATTCAGTACTTC. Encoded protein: CASSYRSLAGSGSKNIQYF.

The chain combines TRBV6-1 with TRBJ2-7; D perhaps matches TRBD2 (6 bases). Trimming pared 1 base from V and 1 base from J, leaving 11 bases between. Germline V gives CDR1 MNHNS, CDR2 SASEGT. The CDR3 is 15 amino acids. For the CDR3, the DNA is TGTGCCAGCAGTGAAGGGGCGGAGGGGTCCTACGAGCAGTACTTC. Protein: CASSEGAEGSYEQYF.

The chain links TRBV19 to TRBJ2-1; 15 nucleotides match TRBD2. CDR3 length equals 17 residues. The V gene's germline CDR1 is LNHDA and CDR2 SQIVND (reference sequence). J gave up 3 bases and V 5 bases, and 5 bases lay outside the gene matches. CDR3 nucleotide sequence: TGTGCCAGTAGTGTTGGACTAGCGGGAGGGCACTACAATGAGCAGTTCTTC. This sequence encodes CASSVGLAGGHYNEQFF.

The CDR3 nucleotides are TGTGCCAGCAGGTCAACAGGGGCGGCACCCCTCCACTTT. This gives the protein CASRSTGAAPLHF. The rearrangement uses TRBV28 and TRBJ1-6; TRBD1 agrees at 7 bases. The V segment lost 6 bases and the J segment 11 bases; nucleotides outside the gene matches: 7. CDR3 length: 13 amino acids. CDR1 is MDHEN, CDR2 SYDVKM, per germline.

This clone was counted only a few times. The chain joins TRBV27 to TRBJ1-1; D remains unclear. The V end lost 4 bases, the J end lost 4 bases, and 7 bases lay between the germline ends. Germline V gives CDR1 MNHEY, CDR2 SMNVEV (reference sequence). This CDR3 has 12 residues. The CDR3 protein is CASSSSRTEAFF. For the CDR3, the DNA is TGTGCCAGCAGTTCTAGCCGCACTGAAGCTTTCTTT.

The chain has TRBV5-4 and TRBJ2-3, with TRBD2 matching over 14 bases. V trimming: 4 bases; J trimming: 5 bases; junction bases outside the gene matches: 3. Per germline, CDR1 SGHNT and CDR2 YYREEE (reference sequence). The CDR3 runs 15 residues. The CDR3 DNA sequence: TGTGCCAGCAGCCAAGGACTAGCGGGAGGAGATACGCAGTATTTT. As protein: CASSQGLAGGDTQYF.

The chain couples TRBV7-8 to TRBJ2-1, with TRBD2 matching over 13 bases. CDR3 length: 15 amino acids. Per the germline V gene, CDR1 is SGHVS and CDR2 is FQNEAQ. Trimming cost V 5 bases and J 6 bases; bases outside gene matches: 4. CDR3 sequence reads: CASSPRLAGGNEQFF. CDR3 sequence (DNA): TGTGCCAGCAGCCCAAGACTAGCGGGGGGCAATGAGCAGTTCTTC.

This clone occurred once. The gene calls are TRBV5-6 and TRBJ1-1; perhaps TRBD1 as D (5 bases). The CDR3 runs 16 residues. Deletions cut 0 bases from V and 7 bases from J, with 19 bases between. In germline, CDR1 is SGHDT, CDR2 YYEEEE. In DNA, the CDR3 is TGTGCCAGCAGCTTGGGGCAGGGAGGATTAAGTGGTGAAGCTTTCTTT. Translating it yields CASSLGQGGLSGEAFF. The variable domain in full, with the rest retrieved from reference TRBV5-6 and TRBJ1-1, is DAGVTQSPTHLIKTRGQQVTLRCSPKSGHDTVSWYQQALGQGPQFIFQYYEEEERQRGNFPDRFSGHQFPNYSSELNVNALLLGDSALYLCASSLGQGGLSGEAFFGQGTRLTVV.